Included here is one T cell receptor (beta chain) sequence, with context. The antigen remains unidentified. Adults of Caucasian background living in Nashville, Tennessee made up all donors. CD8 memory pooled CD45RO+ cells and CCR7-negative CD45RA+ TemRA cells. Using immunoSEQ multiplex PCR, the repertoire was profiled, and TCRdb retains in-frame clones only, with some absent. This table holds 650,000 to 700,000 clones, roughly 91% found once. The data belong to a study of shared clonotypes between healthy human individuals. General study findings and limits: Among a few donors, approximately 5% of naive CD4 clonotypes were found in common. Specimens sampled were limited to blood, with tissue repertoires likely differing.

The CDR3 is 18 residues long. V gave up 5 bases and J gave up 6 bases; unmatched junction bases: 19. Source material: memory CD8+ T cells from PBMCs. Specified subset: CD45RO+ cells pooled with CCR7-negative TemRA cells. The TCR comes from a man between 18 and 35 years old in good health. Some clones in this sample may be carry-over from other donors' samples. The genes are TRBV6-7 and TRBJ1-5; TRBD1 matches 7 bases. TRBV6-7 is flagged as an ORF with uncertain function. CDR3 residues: CASSHRGAGGENGQPQHF. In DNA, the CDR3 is TGTGCCAGCAGTCACCGGGGAGCAGGGGGAGAGAACGGTCAGCCCCAGCATTTT.